This T cell receptor (beta chain) appears in the sequencing data of a study of blood T cells in healthy people across ages. Study context: Roughly one uniquely barcoded beta molecule per two T cells was captured. Broader study findings: Changes seen in expanded clonotypes were possibly confounded by donor CMV status left unknown. Diversity of TCR beta per million T cells declined in a roughly linear way with age.

Through a sample-barcoded 5' primer and a J-beta primer mix, a second PCR was run for roughly 6 to 11 cycles. TCRdb ran MiXCR on the 5' RACE reads and lists one entry per CDR3 protein. The sample has over a million distinct CDR3 sequences, roughly 59% seen once. Germline V gene data show CDR1 as SEHNR and CDR2 as FQNEAQ (reference sequence). CDR3 length: 14 amino acids. V dropped 10 bases and J dropped 9; count of bases not matched to a gene: 12. Worth noting for this clonotype: Its target is unknown.

The sample consisted of blood. The chain combines TRBV7-9 with TRBJ2-1; TRBD2 aligns across 10 bases. This clonotype originated in a man aged 18-30 years in good health. The CDR3 sequence is CATRLAGTLAEQFF. CDR3 nucleotides: TGTGCCACCCGACTAGCGGGTACCCTCGCTGAGCAGTTCTTC.